These 9 T cell receptor beta chains share one sample of origin, sequenced in a study of T cell responses to AZD1222 COVID-19 vaccine. Profiled with immunoSEQ multiplex PCR; TCRdb holds only in-frame clones, not every one. The sample includes 150,000 to 200,000 clones, 80% to 95% of them seen just once. The input for sequencing was peripheral blood, taken 28 days after the second dose of the MenACWY control vaccine. These receptors all stem from an adult who received the MenACWY meningococcal vaccine as a control.

This CDR3 is CASSVTGTSYNSPLHF. The DNA for the CDR3 is TGTGCCAGCAGTGTAACAGGGACGTCCTATAATTCACCCCTCCACTTT. The V call is TRBV6-1, the J call TRBJ1-6; the D gene is possibly TRBD1 (6 bases). Germline values: CDR1 MNHNS, CDR2 SASEGT. This CDR3 is built from 16 residues. V was shortened by 4 bases and J by 1 base, with 11 bases between the two germline ends.

The rearrangement uses TRBV30 and TRBJ2-3; D possibly matches TRBD1 or TRBD2 (6 bases each). CDR1 is GTSNPN and CDR2 is SVGIG in the germline V gene (reference sequence). V was cut by 2 bases and J by 11 bases, with 14 bases left in between. The length of the CDR3 is 12 residues. The CDR3 region is CAWSTGRWRQYF. CDR3 coding DNA: TGTGCCTGGAGTACAGGGAGGTGGAGGCAGTATTTT.

The CDR3 DNA sequence: TGCGCCAGCAGCCAAGTCGTGGGGGTTAACTATGGCTACACCTTC. As protein: CASSQVVGVNYGYTF. V is TRBV4-1 and J is TRBJ1-2; maybe TRBD1 (5 bases). The CDR3 contains 15 residues. Germline loops: CDR1 MGHRA, CDR2 YSYEKL. V lost 1 base, J lost 1 base, and 10 bases lay in between.

V gene TRBV4-1 combines with J gene TRBJ1-2; D is perhaps TRBD1 (6 bases). V gave up 1 base and J gave up 4 bases, with 10 bases separating them. The CDR3 extends over 14 amino acids. In germline, CDR1 is MGHRA, CDR2 YSYEKL. CDR3 sequence reads: CASSQGRTVYGYTF. The CDR3 DNA follows: TGCGCCAGCAGCCAAGGCAGGACAGTCTATGGCTACACCTTC.

The rearrangement uses TRBV3-1 (or the pseudogene TRBV3-2) and TRBJ1-2; D possibly corresponds to TRBD1 (6 bases). V dropped 1 base and J dropped 3 bases, with 9 bases sitting between them. The CDR3 loop spans 14 amino acids. CDR1 is LGHDT, CDR2 YNNKEL, per germline (reference sequence). CDR3 bases: TGTGCCAGCAGCCAAGGTAGGGGGGACTATGGCTACACCTTC. This translates into CASSQGRGDYGYTF.

The gene calls are TRBV27 and TRBJ2-7; 10 positions agree with TRBD2. The ends lost 7 bases at V and 6 bases at J; junction bases unmatched: 6. CDR3 size: 13 residues. The germline CDR1 and CDR2 sequences are MNHEY and SMNVEV (reference sequence). DNA for the CDR3: TGTGCCAGCACAAAGCGGGGGGGAAGCGAGCAGTACTTC. It is translated as CASTKRGGSEQYF.

This clone has just a few counts. V is TRBV6-1 and J is TRBJ1-4, with D perhaps matching TRBD1 (6 bases). V was pared by 3 bases and J by 2 bases, with 10 bases between. The CDR3 is 15 residues long. Germline V gene sequence: CDR1 MNHNS, CDR2 SASEGT. Here the CDR3 reads CASSDRGRTNEKLFF. The CDR3 nucleotides read TGTGCCAGCAGTGACAGGGGCCGCACTAATGAAAAACTGTTTTTT.

The CDR3 region is CASRELAGTYNEQFF. The CDR3 DNA follows: TGTGCCAGCAGGGAGCTAGCGGGGACTTACAATGAGCAGTTCTTC. The chain links TRBV2 to TRBJ2-1; 9 nucleotides align to TRBD2. The CDR3 consists of 15 residues. Germline loops: CDR1 SNHLY, CDR2 FYNNEI. V shed 6 bases and J 4 bases; nucleotides not matched to a gene: 7.

The chain links TRBV30 to TRBJ1-2; TRBD1 is a possible D gene (5 bases). Germline lookup yields CDR1 GTSNPN and CDR2 SVGIG (reference sequence). Trimming left V 1 base short and J 4 bases short, with 10 bases between. The CDR3 is 13 amino acids. CDR3 sequence: CAWSADSFYGYTF. For the CDR3, the DNA is TGTGCCTGGAGTGCTGACAGCTTCTATGGCTACACCTTC.